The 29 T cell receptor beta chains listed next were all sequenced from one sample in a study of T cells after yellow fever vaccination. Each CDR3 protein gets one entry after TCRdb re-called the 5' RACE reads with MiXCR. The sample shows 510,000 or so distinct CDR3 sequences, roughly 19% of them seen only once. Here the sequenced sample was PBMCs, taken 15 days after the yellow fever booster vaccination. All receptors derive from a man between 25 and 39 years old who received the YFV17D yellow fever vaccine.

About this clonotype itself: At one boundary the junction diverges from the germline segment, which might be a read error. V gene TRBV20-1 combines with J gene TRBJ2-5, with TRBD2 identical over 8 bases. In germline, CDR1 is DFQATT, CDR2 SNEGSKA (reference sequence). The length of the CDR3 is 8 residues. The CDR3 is CSVPGGTF. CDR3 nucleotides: TGCAGTGTTCCGGGGGGGACCTTC.

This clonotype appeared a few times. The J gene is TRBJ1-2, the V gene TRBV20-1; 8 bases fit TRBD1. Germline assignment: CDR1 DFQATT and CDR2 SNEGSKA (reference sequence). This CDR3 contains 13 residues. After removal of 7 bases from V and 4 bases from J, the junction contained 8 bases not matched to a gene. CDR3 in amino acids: CSVSQGGAYGYTF. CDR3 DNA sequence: TGCAGTGTCTCACAGGGGGGAGCCTATGGCTACACCTTC.

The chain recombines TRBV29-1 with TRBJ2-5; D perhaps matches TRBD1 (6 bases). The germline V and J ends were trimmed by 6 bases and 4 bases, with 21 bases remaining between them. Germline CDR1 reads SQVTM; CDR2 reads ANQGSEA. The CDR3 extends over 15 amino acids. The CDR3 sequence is CSVSLFTGLGETQYF. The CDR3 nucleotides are TGCAGCGTGTCACTCTTTACAGGGCTCGGAGAGACCCAGTACTTC.

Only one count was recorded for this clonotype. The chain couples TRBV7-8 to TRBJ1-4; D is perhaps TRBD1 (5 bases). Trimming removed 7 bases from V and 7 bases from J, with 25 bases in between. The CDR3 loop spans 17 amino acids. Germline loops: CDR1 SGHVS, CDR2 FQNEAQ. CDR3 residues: CASNSPGRTPEGEKLFF. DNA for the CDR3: TGTGCCAGCAACTCTCCTGGACGGACACCAGAAGGTGAAAAACTGTTTTTT.

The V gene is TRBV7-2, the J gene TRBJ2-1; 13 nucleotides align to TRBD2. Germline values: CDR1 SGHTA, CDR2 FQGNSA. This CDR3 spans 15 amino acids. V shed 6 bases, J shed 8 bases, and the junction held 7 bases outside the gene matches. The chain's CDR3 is CASRPGLAGEYEQFF. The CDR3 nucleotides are TGTGCCAGCAGGCCCGGACTAGCGGGAGAATATGAGCAGTTCTTC.

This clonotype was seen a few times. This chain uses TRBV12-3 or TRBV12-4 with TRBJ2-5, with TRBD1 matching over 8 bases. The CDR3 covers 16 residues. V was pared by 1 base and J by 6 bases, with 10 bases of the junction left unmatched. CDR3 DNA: TGTGCCAGCAGTTTAGGGAGGACAGGGATACTCCAGACCCAGTACTTC. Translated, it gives CASSLGRTGILQTQYF.

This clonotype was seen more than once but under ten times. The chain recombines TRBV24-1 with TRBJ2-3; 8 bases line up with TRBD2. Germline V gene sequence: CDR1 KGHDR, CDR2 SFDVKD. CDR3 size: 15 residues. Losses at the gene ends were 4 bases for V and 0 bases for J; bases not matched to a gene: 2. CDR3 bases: TGTGCCACCAGTGAGAGCGGGGGAAGCACAGATACGCAGTATTTT. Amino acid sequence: CATSESGGSTDTQYF.

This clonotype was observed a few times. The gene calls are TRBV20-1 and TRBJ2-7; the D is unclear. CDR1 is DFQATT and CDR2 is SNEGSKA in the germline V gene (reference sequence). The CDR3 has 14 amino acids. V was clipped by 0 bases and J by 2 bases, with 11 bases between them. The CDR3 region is CSARDRSEAYEQYF. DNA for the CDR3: TGCAGTGCTAGAGATCGGTCTGAAGCCTACGAGCAGTACTTC.

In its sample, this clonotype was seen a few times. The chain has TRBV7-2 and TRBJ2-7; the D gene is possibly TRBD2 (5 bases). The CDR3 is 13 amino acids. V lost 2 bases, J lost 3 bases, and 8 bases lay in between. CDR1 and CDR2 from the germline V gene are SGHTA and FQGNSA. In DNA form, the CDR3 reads TGTGCCAGCAGCTTAACAGCGGACTACGAGCAGTACTTC. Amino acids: CASSLTADYEQYF. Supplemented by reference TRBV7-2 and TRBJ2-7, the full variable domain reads GAGVSQSPSNKVTEKGKDVELRCDPISGHTALYWYRQSLGQGLEFLIYFQGNSAPDKSGLPSDRFSAERTGGSVSTLTIQRTQQEDSAVYLCASSLTADYEQYFGPGTRLTVT.

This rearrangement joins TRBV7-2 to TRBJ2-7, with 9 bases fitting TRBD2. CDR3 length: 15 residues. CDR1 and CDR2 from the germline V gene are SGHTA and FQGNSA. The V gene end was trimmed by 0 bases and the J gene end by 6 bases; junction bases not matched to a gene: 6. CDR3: CASSLAVAGVSEQYF. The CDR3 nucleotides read TGTGCCAGCAGCTTAGCGGTAGCGGGAGTATCCGAGCAGTACTTC.

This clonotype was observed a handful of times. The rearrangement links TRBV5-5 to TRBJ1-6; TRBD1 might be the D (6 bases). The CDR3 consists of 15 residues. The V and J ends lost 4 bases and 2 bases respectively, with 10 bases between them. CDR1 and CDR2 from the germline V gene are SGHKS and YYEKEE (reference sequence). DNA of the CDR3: TGTGCCAGCAGCGTACAGGGAACCTATAATTCACCCCTCCACTTT. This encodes CASSVQGTYNSPLHF.

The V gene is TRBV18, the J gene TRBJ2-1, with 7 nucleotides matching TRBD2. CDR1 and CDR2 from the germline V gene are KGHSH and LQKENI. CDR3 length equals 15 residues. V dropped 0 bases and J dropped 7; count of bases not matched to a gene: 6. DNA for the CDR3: TGTGCCAGCTCACCACCGAGCGTGCGGGAGAATGAGCAGTTCTTC. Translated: CASSPPSVRENEQFF.

For the CDR3, the DNA is TGTGCCAGCAGTTTAGGAGCCCCGAGCTCCTACAATGAGCAGTTCTTC. Translating gives CASSLGAPSSYNEQFF. The chain couples TRBV12-3 or TRBV12-4 to TRBJ2-1; D not certain. The V gene lost 1 base and the J gene lost 0 bases, with 10 bases spanning the gap. The CDR3 loop spans 16 amino acids.

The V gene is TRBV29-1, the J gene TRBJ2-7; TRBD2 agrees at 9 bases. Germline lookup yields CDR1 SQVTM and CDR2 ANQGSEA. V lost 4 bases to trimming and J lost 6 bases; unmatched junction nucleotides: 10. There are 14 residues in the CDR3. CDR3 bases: TGCAGCGTTGGGCCAGCGGGAGGAAGCTCCGAGCAGTACTTC. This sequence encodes CSVGPAGGSSEQYF.

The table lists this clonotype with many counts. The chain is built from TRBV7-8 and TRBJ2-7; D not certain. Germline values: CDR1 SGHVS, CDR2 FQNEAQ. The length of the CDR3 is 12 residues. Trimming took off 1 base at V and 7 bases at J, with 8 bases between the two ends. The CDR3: CASSLGASEQYF. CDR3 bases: TGTGCCAGCAGCTTAGGGGCGTCAGAGCAGTACTTC.

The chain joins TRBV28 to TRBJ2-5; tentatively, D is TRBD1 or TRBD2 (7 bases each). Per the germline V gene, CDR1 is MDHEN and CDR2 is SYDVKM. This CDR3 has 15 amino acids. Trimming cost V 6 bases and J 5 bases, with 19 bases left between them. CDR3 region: CASRGGGHLQETQYF. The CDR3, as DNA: TGTGCCAGCAGGGGAGGGGGCCATCTCCAGGAGACCCAGTACTTC. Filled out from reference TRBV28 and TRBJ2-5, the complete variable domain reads DVKVTQSSRYLVKRTGEKVFLECVQDMDHENMFWYRQDPGLGLRLIYFSYDVKMKEKGDIPEGYSVSREKKERFSLILESASTNQTSMYLCASRGGGHLQETQYFGPGTRLLVL.

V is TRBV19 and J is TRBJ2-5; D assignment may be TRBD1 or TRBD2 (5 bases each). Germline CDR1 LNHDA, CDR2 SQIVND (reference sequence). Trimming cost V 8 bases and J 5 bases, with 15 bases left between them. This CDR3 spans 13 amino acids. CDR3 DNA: TGTGCCAGTGCCACACTAGGGGTGGAGACCCAGTACTTC. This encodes CASATLGVETQYF.

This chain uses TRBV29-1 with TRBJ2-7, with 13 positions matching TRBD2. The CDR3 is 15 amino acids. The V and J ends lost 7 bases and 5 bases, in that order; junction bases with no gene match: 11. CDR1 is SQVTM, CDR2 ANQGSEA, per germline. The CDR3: CSDEGTSGIGDEQYF. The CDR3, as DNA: TGCAGCGATGAGGGGACTAGCGGGATAGGGGACGAGCAGTACTTC.

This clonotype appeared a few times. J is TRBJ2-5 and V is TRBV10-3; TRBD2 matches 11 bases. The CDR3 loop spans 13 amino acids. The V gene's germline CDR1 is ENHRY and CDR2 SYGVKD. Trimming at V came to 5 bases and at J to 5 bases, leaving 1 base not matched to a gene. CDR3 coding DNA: TGTGCCATCAGTACTAGCGGGAGTGAGACCCAGTACTTC. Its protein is CAISTSGSETQYF.

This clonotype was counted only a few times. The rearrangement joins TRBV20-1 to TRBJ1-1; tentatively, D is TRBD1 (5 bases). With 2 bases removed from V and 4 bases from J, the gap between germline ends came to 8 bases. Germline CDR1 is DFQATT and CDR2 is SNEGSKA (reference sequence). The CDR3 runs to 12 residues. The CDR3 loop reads CSARRGGTEAFF. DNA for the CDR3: TGCAGTGCTAGAAGGGGAGGCACTGAAGCTTTCTTT.

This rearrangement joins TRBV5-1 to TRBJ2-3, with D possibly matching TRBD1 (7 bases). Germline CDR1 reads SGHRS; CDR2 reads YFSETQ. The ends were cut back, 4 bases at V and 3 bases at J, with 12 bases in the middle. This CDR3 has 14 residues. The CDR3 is CASSHQGGTDTQYF. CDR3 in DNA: TGCGCCAGCAGCCACCAGGGGGGAACAGATACGCAGTATTTT. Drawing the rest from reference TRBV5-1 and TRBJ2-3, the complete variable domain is KAGVTQTPRYLIKTRGQQVTLSCSPISGHRSVSWYQQTPGQGLQFLFEYFSETQRNKGNFPGRFSGRQFSNSRSEMNVSTLELGDSALYLCASSHQGGTDTQYFGPGTRLTVL.

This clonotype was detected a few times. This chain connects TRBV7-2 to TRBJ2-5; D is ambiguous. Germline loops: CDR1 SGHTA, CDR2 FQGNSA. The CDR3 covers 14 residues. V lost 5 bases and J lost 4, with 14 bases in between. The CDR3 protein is CASSALSSLETQYF. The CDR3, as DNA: TGTGCCAGCAGCGCTCTCTCGTCTCTAGAGACCCAGTACTTC.

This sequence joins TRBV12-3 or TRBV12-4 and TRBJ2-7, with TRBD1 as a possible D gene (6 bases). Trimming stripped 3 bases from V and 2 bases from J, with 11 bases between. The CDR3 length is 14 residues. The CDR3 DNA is TGTGCCAGCAGTTTCAGTACAGGGCCCTACGAGCAGTACTTC. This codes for CASSFSTGPYEQYF.

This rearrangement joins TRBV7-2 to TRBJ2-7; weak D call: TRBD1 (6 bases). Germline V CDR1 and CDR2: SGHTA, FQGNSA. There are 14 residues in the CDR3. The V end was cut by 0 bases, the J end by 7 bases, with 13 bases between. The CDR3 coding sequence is TGTGCCAGCAGCTTAGCAGCCAGGGGTGGGGAGCAGTACTTC. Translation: CASSLAARGGEQYF.

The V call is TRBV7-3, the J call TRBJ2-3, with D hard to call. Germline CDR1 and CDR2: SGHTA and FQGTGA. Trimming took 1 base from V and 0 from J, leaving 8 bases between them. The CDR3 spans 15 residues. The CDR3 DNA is TGTGCCAGCAGCTTAAGGACCAGTAGCACAGATACGCAGTATTTT. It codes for CASSLRTSSTDTQYF.

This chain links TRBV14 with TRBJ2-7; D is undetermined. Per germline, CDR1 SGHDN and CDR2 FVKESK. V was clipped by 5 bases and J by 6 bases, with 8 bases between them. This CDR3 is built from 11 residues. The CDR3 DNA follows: TGTGCCAGCAGCAGTTGGGGCGAGCAGTACTTC. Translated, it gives CASSSWGEQYF.

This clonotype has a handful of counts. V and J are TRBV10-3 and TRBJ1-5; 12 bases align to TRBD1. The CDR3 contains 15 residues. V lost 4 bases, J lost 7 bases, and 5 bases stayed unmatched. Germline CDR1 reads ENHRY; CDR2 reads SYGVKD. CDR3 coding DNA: TGTGCCATCAGTGGGGGGACAGGGGGCGGGCAGCCCCAGCATTTT. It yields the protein CAISGGTGGGQPQHF.

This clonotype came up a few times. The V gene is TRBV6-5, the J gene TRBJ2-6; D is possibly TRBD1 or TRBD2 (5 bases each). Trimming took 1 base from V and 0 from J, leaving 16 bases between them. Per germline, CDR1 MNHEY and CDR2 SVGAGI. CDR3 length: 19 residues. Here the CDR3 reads CASSYLRDLLSSGANVLTF. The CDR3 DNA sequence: TGTGCCAGCAGTTACTTGAGGGACCTCCTCTCCTCTGGGGCCAACGTCCTGACTTTC.

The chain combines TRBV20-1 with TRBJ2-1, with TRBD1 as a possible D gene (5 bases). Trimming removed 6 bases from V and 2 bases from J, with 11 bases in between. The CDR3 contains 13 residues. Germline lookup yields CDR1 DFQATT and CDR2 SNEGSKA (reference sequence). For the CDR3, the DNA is TGCAGTGCAGCTGGGGCGGCCTACAATGAGCAGTTCTTC. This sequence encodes CSAAGAAYNEQFF.